This TCR beta chain was sequenced for a study of T-cell reconstitution after alpha-beta-depleted transplantation in children. This clonotype appeared many times. The TCRbeta library incorporated unique molecular identifiers. TCRdb analysed the PCR reads with MiXCR anew, one entry per CDR3 protein. The sample has approximately 350,000 distinct CDR3 sequences; 10% are singletons. The CDR3 spans 12 residues. Germline V gene data show CDR1 as SGHRS and CDR2 as YFSETQ. The germline V and J ends were trimmed by 4 bases and 9 bases, with 11 bases remaining between them. Material: PBMCs from the stem cell graft donor, obtained from the stem cell graft. The chain couples TRBV5-1 to TRBJ2-1, with D maybe TRBD1 (5 bases). This clonotype originated in a human donor who donated a stem cell graft to a child with acute lymphoblastic leukemia. The CDR3 coding sequence is TGCGCCAGCAGCCACCGACAGAGTGAGCAGTTCTTC. Amino acid sequence: CASSHRQSEQFF.